A selection of T cell receptor beta chains follows, all from one sample in a study of breast tumors, draining lymph nodes, adjacent tissues. TCRdb independently ran MiXCR on the multiplex PCR reads; one entry per CDR3 protein. The data show 80,000 to 130,000 distinct CDR3 sequences, less than 25% seen once. Sequenced sample: axillary lymph node tissue. The receptors come from a female donor with breast cancer. Some clones in this sample may be carry-over from other donors' samples. Each CDR3 is given with its conserved first and last residue. A D gene is named only where the DNA matches it firmly. Not every row has a clone size; where given, it reads once, few, many or a size class.

cdr3_aa cdr3_nt v_call d_call clone_size j_call
CASSVGGNYNSPLHF TGTGCCAGCAGCGTGGGAGGGAACTATAATTCACCCCTCCACTTT TRBV7-8 - many TRBJ1-6
CASSVISGLAVYNEQFF TGTGCCAGTAGTGTCATCTCAGGACTAGCAGTGTACAATGAGCAGTTCTTC TRBV19 TRBD2 many TRBJ2-1
CASSTVPGTGDNEQFF TGTGCCAGCAGCACCGTACCCGGGACAGGGGACAATGAGCAGTTCTTC TRBV5-8 TRBD1 many TRBJ2-1
CASSLSRYNEQFF TGTGCCAGCAGTTTATCCCGTTACAATGAGCAGTTCTTC TRBV27 - few TRBJ2-1
CASSVGGRDEQYF TGTGCCAGCAGCGTTGGGGGTCGAGACGAGCAGTACTTC TRBV16 - - TRBJ2-7
CASSPRTRTTDTQYF TGTGCCAGCAGTCCCCGGACCCGAACAACAGATACGCAGTATTTT TRBV27 - - TRBJ2-3
CASSLGRGYTF TGTGCCAGCAGTTTAGGGAGGGGCTACACCTTC TRBV12-3/TRBV12-4 - medium-sized TRBJ1-2
CASSPGQINTGELFF TGTGCCAGCAGCCCGGGGCAGATAAACACCGGGGAGCTGTTTTTT TRBV14 - - TRBJ2-2
CASGQGNGNQPQHF TGTGCCAGTGGACAGGGAAATGGCAATCAGCCCCAGCATTTT TRBV2 TRBD1 - TRBJ1-5
CASGSSNRDSYGYTF TGTGCCAGCGGTTCATCTAACAGGGATAGCTATGGCTACACCTTC TRBV6-6 - once TRBJ1-2
CASSLWDRGDGYTF TGTGCCAGCTCGCTTTGGGACAGGGGTGATGGCTACACCTTC TRBV18 TRBD1 - TRBJ1-2
CASSRKTGYEQYF TGTGCCAGCTCACGAAAGACGGGCTACGAGCAGTACTTC TRBV18 - many TRBJ2-7
CASSQGVRDYEQYF TGCGCCAGCAGCCAAGGGGTCAGGGACTACGAGCAGTACTTC TRBV4-1 - many TRBJ2-7
CSAPPTSGTYNEQFF TGCAGTGCTCCGCCGACTAGCGGGACCTACAATGAGCAGTTCTTC TRBV20-1 TRBD2 many TRBJ2-1
CASSGEASGGFADTQYF TGTGCCAGCAGTGGTGAGGCTAGCGGGGGGTTTGCAGATACGCAGTATTTT TRBV6-1 TRBD2 - TRBJ2-3
CASSPGRGWDYGYTF TGCGCCAGCAGCCCAGGGAGGGGTTGGGACTATGGCTACACCTTC TRBV4-1 - many TRBJ1-2
CASSLAWGETQYF TGTGCCAGCAGCCTGGCCTGGGGGGAGACCCAGTACTTC TRBV7-9 - many TRBJ2-5
CASSVTREGQPQHF TGTGCCAGCAGTGTTACCAGGGAGGGGCAGCCCCAGCATTTT TRBV2 - many TRBJ1-5
CSARGRTGNYGYTF TGCAGTGCTAGAGGCAGGACAGGGAACTATGGCTACACCTTC TRBV20-1 TRBD1 many TRBJ1-2
CASSSTGVTGGYTF TGTGCCAGCAGCTCGACAGGGGTTACGGGTGGCTACACCTTC TRBV5-8 TRBD1 many TRBJ1-2
CASSDAGLSSYNEQFF TGTGCCAGCAGTGACGCAGGGTTAAGCTCCTACAATGAGCAGTTCTTC TRBV6-1 - many TRBJ2-1
CASSLWGALGNTIYF TGTGCCAGCAGCTTGTGGGGGGCGCTGGGAAACACCATATATTTT TRBV7-8 - many TRBJ1-3
CASSSGTGGGEQFF TGTGCCAGCAGCTCCGGGACAGGCGGAGGTGAGCAGTTCTTC TRBV5-8 TRBD1 many TRBJ2-1
CASSRAGIQETQYF TGCGCCAGCAGCCGAGCGGGAATCCAAGAGACCCAGTACTTC TRBV5-1 TRBD2 many TRBJ2-5
CASSVGRTSEQYF TGTGCCAGCAGCGTAGGAAGAACCAGCGAGCAGTACTTC TRBV9 - many TRBJ2-7
CASSLLAGGHDERFF TGTGCCAGCAGTCTCCTAGCGGGGGGGCACGACGAGCGGTTCTTC TRBV6-1 TRBD2 - TRBJ2-1
CASSYRVWNEQFF TGTGCCAGCAGTTACAGGGTTTGGAATGAGCAGTTCTTC TRBV6-1 - - TRBJ2-1
CASSAHRGGEQYF TGTGCCAGCAGTGCACACAGGGGTGGCGAGCAGTACTTC TRBV6-1 TRBD1 many TRBJ2-7
CSARPPFGTLTDTQYF TGCAGTGCTAGGCCTCCTTTTGGGACTTTGACAGATACGCAGTATTTT TRBV20-1 - many TRBJ2-3
CASGHSPGQGRSYGYTF TGCGCCAGCGGACACTCGCCGGGACAGGGGAGGAGCTATGGCTACACCTTC TRBV5-1 TRBD1 many TRBJ1-2
CASRKTGRDVNGYTF TGTGCCAGCAGGAAAACAGGGAGAGACGTCAATGGCTACACCTTC TRBV28 - few TRBJ1-2
CASSWGLAGVRNEQFF TGTGCCAGCAGTTGGGGACTAGCGGGAGTAAGGAATGAGCAGTTCTTC TRBV27 TRBD2 - TRBJ2-1
CASSVAGGSSYNEQFF TGTGCCAGCAGCGTAGCTGGGGGGAGCTCCTACAATGAGCAGTTCTTC TRBV9 - many TRBJ2-1
CASSRTNTAYNEQFF TGTGCCAGCAGCCGGACGAATACCGCCTACAATGAGCAGTTCTTC TRBV5-8 - many TRBJ2-1
CASSPGPGALEQYF TGTGCCAGCAGCCCGGGACCAGGGGCCTTGGAGCAGTACTTC TRBV14 - many TRBJ2-7
CSARPTGPYNEQFF TGCAGTGCCCGCCCGACAGGACCCTACAATGAGCAGTTCTTC TRBV20-1 - many TRBJ2-1
CASSPLGGSADTQYF TGTGCCAGCAGCCCTCTAGGGGGATCGGCAGATACGCAGTATTTT TRBV7-3 - many TRBJ2-3
CASLGQVLTDTQYF TGTGCCAGCCTGGGACAGGTTCTCACAGATACGCAGTATTTT TRBV6-1 TRBD1 many TRBJ2-3
CASSPDVIWEQFF TGTGCCAGCTCACCCGACGTAATATGGGAGCAGTTCTTC TRBV18 - few TRBJ2-1
CASSSAGQGGNEQFF TGTGCCAGCAGTTCCGCAGGACAGGGGGGGAATGAGCAGTTCTTC TRBV6-6 TRBD1 many TRBJ2-1
CASRDSQVDTQYF TGTGCCAGCCGGGACAGTCAGGTAGATACGCAGTATTTT TRBV12-3/TRBV12-4 TRBD1 many TRBJ2-3
CSVPRPRGTFNEQFF TGCAGTGTCCCCCGACCCCGGGGCACCTTCAATGAGCAGTTCTTC TRBV20-1 - many TRBJ2-1
CASIGNLTDTQYF TGTGCCAGTATCGGGAACCTCACAGATACGCAGTATTTT TRBV19 - many TRBJ2-3
CASSLDGTGTADTQYF TGTGCCAGCAGCTTGGATGGGACAGGGACGGCGGATACGCAGTATTTT TRBV5-6 TRBD1 many TRBJ2-3
CASSSKLSPWETQYF TGTGCCAGCAGTTCCAAACTAAGTCCGTGGGAGACCCAGTACTTC TRBV28 - few TRBJ2-5
CASSLVGAETQYF TGTGCCAGCAGCTTAGTGGGAGCCGAGACCCAGTACTTC TRBV7-9 - many TRBJ2-5
CASRRGDTQYF TGTGCCAGCCGCCGGGGAGATACGCAGTATTTT TRBV6-1 - many TRBJ2-3
CASSASLGDYNEQFF TGTGCCAGCAGCGCCTCGCTAGGGGACTACAATGAGCAGTTCTTC TRBV25-1 - many TRBJ2-1
CASSLTGTSGMGDTQYF TGTGCCAGCAGTCTAACCGGGACTAGCGGGATGGGAGATACGCAGTATTTT TRBV27 TRBD2 few TRBJ2-3